This entry describes one T cell receptor beta chain. This CDR3 comprises 13 residues. Germline V gene sequence: CDR1 SGHRS, CDR2 YFSETQ. V dropped 4 bases and J dropped 6 bases, with 14 bases sitting between them. The data were taken from a study of siplizumab effects on memory and regulatory T cells. Clones were sequenced by immunoSEQ multiplex PCR, and TCRdb holds only the in-frame ones, with some missing. The sample comprises 70,000 or so clones, about 90% of which are singletons, and 25% to 35% rests with the top ten. Sample: CD8+ T cells sorted from blood. The receptor's source is a human donor in good health. This rearrangement joins TRBV5-1 to TRBJ2-7; D is uncertain. This CDR3 reads CASSADPTGEQYF. Written as DNA, the CDR3 is TGCGCCAGCAGCGCGGACCCGACGGGCGAGCAGTACTTC.